The source of this T cell receptor beta chain is a study of CD8 T cells in ankylosing spondylitis. Study observations and caveats: Ankylosing spondylitis blood seemed to carry a telltale TCR beta motif made of several highly homologous variants. Prior literature has documented some motif variants in synovial fluid and blood from reactive arthritis. From matched ankylosing spondylitis synovial fluid, disease-linked clones were reportedly recovered at significantly enriched levels.

TCRdb reanalysed the 5' RACE reads using MiXCR and keeps one entry per CDR3 protein. The table shows fewer than 550,000 distinct CDR3 sequences, with roughly 5.3% occurring only once. Details on this clonotype: Its cognate antigen is unknown. This may stem from a read error, because a much larger clone lies one nucleotide away.

This clonotype was obtained from a male donor with ankylosing spondylitis. What was sequenced was blood, either unsorted or a sorted T cell fraction (not recorded which).

In DNA, the CDR3 is TGCGCCAGCAGCTCGGGACTAGTCTATTCTGGGGCCATCGTCCTGACTTTC. Protein: CASSSGLVYSGAIVLTF. The V and J genes are TRBV5-1 and TRBJ2-6; TRBD2 matches 8 bases. Germline lookup yields CDR1 SGHRS and CDR2 YFSETQ. The CDR3 extends over 17 amino acids.